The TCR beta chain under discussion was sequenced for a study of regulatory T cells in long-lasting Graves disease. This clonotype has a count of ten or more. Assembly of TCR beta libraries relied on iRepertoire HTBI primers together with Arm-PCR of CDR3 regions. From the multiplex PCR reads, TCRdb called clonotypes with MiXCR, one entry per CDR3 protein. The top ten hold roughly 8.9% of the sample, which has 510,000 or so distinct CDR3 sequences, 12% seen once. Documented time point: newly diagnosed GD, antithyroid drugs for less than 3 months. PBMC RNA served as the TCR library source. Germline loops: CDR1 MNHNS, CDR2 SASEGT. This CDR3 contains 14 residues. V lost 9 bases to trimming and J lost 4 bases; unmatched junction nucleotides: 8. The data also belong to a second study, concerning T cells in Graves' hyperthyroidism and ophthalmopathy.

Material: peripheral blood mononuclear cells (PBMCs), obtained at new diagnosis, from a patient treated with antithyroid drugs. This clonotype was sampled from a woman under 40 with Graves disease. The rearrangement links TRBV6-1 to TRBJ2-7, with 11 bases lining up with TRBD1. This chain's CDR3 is CASIRDRGSYEQYF. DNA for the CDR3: TGTGCCAGTATAAGGGACAGGGGGTCTTACGAGCAGTACTTC.